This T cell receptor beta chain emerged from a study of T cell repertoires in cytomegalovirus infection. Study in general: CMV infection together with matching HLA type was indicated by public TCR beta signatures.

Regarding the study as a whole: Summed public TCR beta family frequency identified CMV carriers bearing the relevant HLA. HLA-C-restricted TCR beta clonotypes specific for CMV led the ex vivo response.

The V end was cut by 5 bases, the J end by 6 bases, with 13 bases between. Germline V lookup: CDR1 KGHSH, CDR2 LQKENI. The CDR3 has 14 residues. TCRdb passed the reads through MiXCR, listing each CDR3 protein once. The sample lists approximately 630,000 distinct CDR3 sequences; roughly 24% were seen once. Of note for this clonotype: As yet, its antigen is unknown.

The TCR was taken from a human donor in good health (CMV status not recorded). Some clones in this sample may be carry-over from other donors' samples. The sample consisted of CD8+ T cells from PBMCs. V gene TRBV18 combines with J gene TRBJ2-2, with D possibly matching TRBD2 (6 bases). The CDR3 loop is CASSSGQGAGELFF. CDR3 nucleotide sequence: TGTGCCAGCTCAAGCGGGCAGGGCGCCGGGGAGCTGTTTTTT.